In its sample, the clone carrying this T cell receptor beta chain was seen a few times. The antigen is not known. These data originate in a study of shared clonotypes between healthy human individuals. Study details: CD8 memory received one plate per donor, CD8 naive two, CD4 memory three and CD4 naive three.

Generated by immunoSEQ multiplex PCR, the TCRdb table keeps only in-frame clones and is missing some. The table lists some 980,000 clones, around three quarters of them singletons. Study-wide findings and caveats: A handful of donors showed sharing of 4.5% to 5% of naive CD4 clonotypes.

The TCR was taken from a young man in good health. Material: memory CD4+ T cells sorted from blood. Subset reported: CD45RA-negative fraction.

The CDR3 DNA follows: TGTGCCAGCAGCCGGGACACGAACACTGAAGCTTTCTTT. It codes for CASSRDTNTEAFF. The chain is built from TRBV7-2 and TRBJ1-1; a weak D match, TRBD1 (6 bases). CDR3 length: 13 residues. Germline assignment: CDR1 SGHTA and CDR2 FQGNSA. The V end was cut by 5 bases, the J end by 1 base, with 8 bases between.